This record covers a single TCR beta chain. The target antigen is unknown. The record originates from a study of cytomegalovirus exposure and HLA in healthy donors. Unrecorded immune exposure was likely among donors, who were nominally healthy when sampled. Amplification used 60 Vbeta primers and 13 Jbeta primers. Clones were sequenced by immunoSEQ multiplex PCR, and TCRdb holds only the in-frame ones, with some missing. The sample comprises 230,000 or so clones, 92% of which are singletons, and 1.7% rests with the top ten. Study-wide points: Earlier results showed most TCR beta V segments being productive about 90% or about 30% of the time. Among donors in an Asian-associated ancestry cluster, a later analysis reportedly found fewer N-insertions than the approximately 670-donor mean.

V lost 1 base and J lost 0, with 7 bases in between. This CDR3 spans 14 amino acids. Looked up from germline, CDR1 is SGDLS and CDR2 is YYNGEE. This TCR derives from a girl aged 2-10 years in good health and CMV-seronegative. The chain has TRBV9 and TRBJ1-2, with unresolved D. Sequenced material: PBMCs. CDR3 protein: CASSVSGSNYGYTF. DNA of the CDR3: TGTGCCAGCAGCGTAAGCGGGTCTAACTATGGCTACACCTTC.